This TCR beta chain is drawn from a study of blood T cell repertoires in COVID-19. Study-level background: Some COVID-19 samples were acute and others convalescent; all came from the United States, Italy and Spain. Sources were T cells, B-cell-depleted T cells, or PBMCs; the material itself was cDNA or gDNA.

Some clones are missing from TCRdb's copy, which holds only in-frame ones; the method was immunoSEQ multiplex PCR. Among about 250,000 clones listed, roughly 80% were seen once. Germline V CDR1 and CDR2: SGDLS, YYNGEE. V lost 3 bases, J lost 7 bases, and 13 bases lay in between. This CDR3 has 14 amino acids. Material: peripheral blood. This TCR was sampled from an elderly man with acute or convalescent COVID-19. The chain recombines TRBV9 with TRBJ2-2; D may be TRBD2 (6 bases). CDR3 sequence reads: CASSETSSSGELFF. CDR3 nucleotide sequence: TGTGCCAGCAGCGAGACTAGTTCGAGCGGGGAGCTGTTTTTT. The full variable domain, with the rest looked up from reference TRBV9 and TRBJ2-2, is DSGVTQTPKHLITATGQRVTLRCSPRSGDLSVYWYQQSLDQGLQFLIQYYNGEERAKGNILERFSAQQFPDLHSELNLSSLELGDSALYFCASSETSSSGELFFGEGSRLTVL.